This T cell receptor beta chain was identified in a study of molecular identifiers for immune sequencing clone quantification. Background on the study: Replicate RNA came from roughly 20,000 or 100,000 naive CD8 cells and was split five ways, and four parts were sequenced. Points from the study as a whole: Detecting spiked Jurkat TCR RNA from one cell among approximately 1 million naive cells was reportedly possible. Whereas clones above 20 RNA copies held under 1% of naive-cell molecules, they held over 98% of effector molecules.

The sorting of naive CD8 T cells used the CD8+CD4-CCR7+CD45RA+ phenotype. TCRdb ran MiXCR on the PCR reads and lists one entry per CDR3 protein. The table lists 37,000 or so distinct CDR3 sequences, approximately 24% of them singletons. This clonotype was picked up many times. Its antigen remains unknown. The V gene's germline CDR1 is MNHEY and CDR2 SVGEGT. Trimming took 6 bases from V and 2 from J, leaving 13 bases between them. The CDR3 consists of 14 residues. This rearrangement joins TRBV6-2 or TRBV6-3 to TRBJ2-5; possible D gene TRBD2, 6 bases. The sample was naive CD8+ T cells from blood, with Jurkat cell RNA spiked in. The sample's subset: FACS-sorted CD8+CD4-CCR7+CD45RA+ naive T cells. This TCR derives from a human donor in good health. Some libraries in this study had Jurkat cell RNA spiked in. The CDR3 protein is CASSPPSAQETQYF. CDR3 in DNA: TGTGCCAGCAGCCCCCCTAGCGCACAAGAGACCCAGTACTTC.